This T cell receptor (beta chain) is from a study of blood T cells in healthy people across ages (dated by TCRdb to between 2014 and 2017). About the study as a whole: Template switching captured roughly one uniquely barcoded TCR beta cDNA molecule per two T cells in model experiments. To track age-related changes in TCR beta repertoire diversity, the study relied on deep sequencing normalized with unique cDNA molecular identifiers. Four age groups were formed from the donors: young (average approximately 15 years), middle-aged (approximately 40), aged (under 70) and long-lived (82). Donors of different ages were randomly distributed across sequencing lanes to avoid experimental bias. Two additional independent replicas of 1 million unique cDNA reads from the same blood draw were analyzed for two donors (one aged 18 to 30 and one aged 80 or older). What the study reported, not specific to this receptor: Observed TCR beta diversity correlated strongly with the percentage of naive T cells measured by flow cytometry. Observed TCR beta diversity per million T cells fell roughly linearly with age, and a significant reduction was already apparent by age around 40. The CMV infection status of donors was not known, potentially confounding age-related changes in expanded clonotypes. Compared with the aged group, the long-lived group had more naive CD4+ T cells, fewer expanded clones and increased TCR diversity, a pattern suggesting age selection. Since profiling was done on bulk unsorted PBMCs, naive and antigen-experienced compartments could not be conclusively compared. Estimates of total diversity based on one million sequenced T cells were considered lower bounds and underestimates.

Systemically healthy Caucasian individuals from Russia, 39 in total and aged roughly 6 to 100 years, were included as donors. Each donor gave about 9.2 milliliters of peripheral blood, drawn into EDTA-treated Vacutainer tubes. PBMCs were isolated by Ficoll-Paque density-gradient centrifugation, with at least 7 million obtained per sample. Total RNA was extracted from PBMCs with Trizol reagent, with at least 6 micrograms obtained per sample. Naive CD45RAhigh/CD27high T cell percentages were measured by flow cytometry on a PBMC aliquot from every donor. Worth noting for this clonotype: What antigen it recognizes has not been identified. Germline and junction disagree at one end, which may indicate a read error.

The library was made by 5' RACE. This sample was sequenced with an Illumina HiSeq 2500. A second about 7 to 12 cycle PCR used a sample-barcoded 5' primer and a J-beta primer mix. Each TCR beta cDNA molecule received a unique molecular identifier from a template-switch 5' adaptor carrying 12 random nucleotides. Each sample yielded at least 2.5 million CDR3-containing paired-end reads. First-strand cDNA was synthesized from all RNA with the Mint cDNA synthesis kit, primed by a TRBC-specific oligonucleotide. Following uracil-DNA glycosylase treatment, all cDNA underwent a first 18-cycle PCR with the universal primers M1SS and BC2_uni_R. The study's processing was this. For normalization, 1 million high-quality reads were randomly selected from each sample, with every read carrying a distinct molecular identifier. Instead of being binned into consensus sequences, reads that shared molecular identifiers were thrown out. MiTCR, set to a Q25 quality threshold and the strictest error-elimination algorithm, was used for CDR3 identification, clonotype clustering and error correction. A nonparametric unseen species model with Euler transformation was used to estimate a lower bound on total TCR beta diversity. TCRdb applied fastp at Q25 and MiXCR to the public reads, then kept only in-frame beta chains. Identical CDR3 proteins give one entry, which carries the most common genes and DNA. The V and J calls and clone size are TCRdb's, not the authors'. This sample is represented by under 2,000,000 distinct CDR3 sequences; about 49% of them were singletons. The ten largest clones capture roughly 2% of the sample.

The germline V gene specifies LGHNA as CDR1 and YSLEER as CDR2. From its cysteine to its phenylalanine, the CDR3 spans 15 amino acids. The only DNA kept is the CDR3, 45 bases in frame from the first base. This receptor was taken from a woman aged 40 to 50 in good health. The sample taken for sequencing was blood. This chain joins TRBV4-3 to TRBJ2-7, with TRBD2 matching 7 junction bases. DNA sequence: TGCGCCAGCAGACAAGGGATTGGGGGGGCCTACGAGCAGTACTTC. This codes for CASRQGIGGAYEQYF.